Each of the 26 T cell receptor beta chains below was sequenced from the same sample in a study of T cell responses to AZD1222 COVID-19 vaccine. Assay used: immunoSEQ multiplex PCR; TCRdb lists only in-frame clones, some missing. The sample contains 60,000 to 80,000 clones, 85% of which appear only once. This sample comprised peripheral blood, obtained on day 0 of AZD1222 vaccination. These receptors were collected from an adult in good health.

The CDR3 DNA sequence: TGTGCCAGCGTGGGGCTGTTTGTTGCTGAAGCTTTCTTT. This gives the protein CASVGLFVAEAFF. The chain links TRBV25-1 to TRBJ1-1, with D maybe TRBD1 (5 bases). The length of the CDR3 is 13 residues. The V and J ends lost 8 bases and 6 bases respectively, with 16 bases between them. Germline CDR1 reads MGHDK; CDR2 reads SYGVNS.

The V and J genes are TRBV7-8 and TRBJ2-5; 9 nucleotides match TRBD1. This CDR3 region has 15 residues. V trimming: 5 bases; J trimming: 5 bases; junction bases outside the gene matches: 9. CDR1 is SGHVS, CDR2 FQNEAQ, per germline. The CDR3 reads CASSIQGATAETQYF. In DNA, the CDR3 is TGTGCCAGCAGCATACAGGGGGCTACGGCGGAGACCCAGTACTTC.

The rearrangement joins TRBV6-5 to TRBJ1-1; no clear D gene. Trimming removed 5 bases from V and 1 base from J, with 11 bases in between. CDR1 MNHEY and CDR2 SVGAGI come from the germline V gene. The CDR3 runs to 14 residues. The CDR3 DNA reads TGTGCCAGCAGTCTTTCGGGGAAGAACACTGAAGCTTTCTTT. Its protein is CASSLSGKNTEAFF.

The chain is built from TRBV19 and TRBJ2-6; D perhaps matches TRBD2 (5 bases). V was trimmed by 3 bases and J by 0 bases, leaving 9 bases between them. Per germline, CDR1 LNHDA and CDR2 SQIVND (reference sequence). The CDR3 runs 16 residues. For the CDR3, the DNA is TGTGCCAGTAGTATCCCAGGAGGCTCTGGGGCCAACGTCCTGACTTTC. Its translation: CASSIPGGSGANVLTF.

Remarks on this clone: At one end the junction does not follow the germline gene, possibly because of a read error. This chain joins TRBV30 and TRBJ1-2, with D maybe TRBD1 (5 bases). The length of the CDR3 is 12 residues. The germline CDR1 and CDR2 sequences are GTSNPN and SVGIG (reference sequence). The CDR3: CAWSKEGNLVVF. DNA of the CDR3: TGTGCCTGGAGTAAAGAGGGGAACCTCGTTGTCTTC.

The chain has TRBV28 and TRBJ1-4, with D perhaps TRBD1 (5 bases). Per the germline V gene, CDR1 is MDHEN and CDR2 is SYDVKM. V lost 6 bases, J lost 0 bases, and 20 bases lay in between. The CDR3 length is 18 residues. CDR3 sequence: CASSPSGAGGATNEKLFF. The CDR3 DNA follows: TGTGCCAGCAGCCCATCTGGGGCGGGCGGTGCAACTAATGAAAAACTGTTTTTT.

The CDR3 region has the DNA TGCAGCGTTGAAAGGGCAGCCAACACTGAAGCTTTCTTT. Amino acids: CSVERAANTEAFF. The chain is built from TRBV29-1 and TRBJ1-1; D unclear. Between the trimmed V and J ends, which lost 2 bases and 2 bases, there was a span of 9 bases. Germline V gene data show CDR1 as SQVTM and CDR2 as ANQGSEA. The CDR3 length is 13 residues.

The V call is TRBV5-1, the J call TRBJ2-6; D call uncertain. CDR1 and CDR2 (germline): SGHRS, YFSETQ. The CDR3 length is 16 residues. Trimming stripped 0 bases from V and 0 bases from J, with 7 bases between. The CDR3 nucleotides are TGCGCCAGCAGCTTGGCACCGGTCTCTGGGGCCAACGTCCTGACTTTC. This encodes CASSLAPVSGANVLTF.

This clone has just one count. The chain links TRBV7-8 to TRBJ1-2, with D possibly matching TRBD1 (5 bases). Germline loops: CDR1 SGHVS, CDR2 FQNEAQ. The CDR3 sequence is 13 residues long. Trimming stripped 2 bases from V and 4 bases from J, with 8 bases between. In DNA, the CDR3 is TGTGCCAGCAGCTTACTCAGGGCCTATGGCTACACCTTC. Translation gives CASSLLRAYGYTF.

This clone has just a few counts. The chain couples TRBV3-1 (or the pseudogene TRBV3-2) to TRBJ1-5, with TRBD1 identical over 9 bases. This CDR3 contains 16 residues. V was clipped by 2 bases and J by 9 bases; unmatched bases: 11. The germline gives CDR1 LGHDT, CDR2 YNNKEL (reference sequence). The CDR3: CASSQRQGVFQSPQHF. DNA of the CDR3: TGTGCCAGCAGCCAAAGACAGGGGGTATTCCAATCGCCCCAGCATTTT.

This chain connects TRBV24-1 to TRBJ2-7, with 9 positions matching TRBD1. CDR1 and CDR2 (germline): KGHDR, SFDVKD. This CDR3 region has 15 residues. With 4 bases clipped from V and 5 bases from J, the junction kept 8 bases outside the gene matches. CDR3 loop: CATSENRGLLDEQYF. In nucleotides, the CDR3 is TGTGCCACCAGTGAAAACAGGGGGCTTCTGGACGAGCAGTACTTC.

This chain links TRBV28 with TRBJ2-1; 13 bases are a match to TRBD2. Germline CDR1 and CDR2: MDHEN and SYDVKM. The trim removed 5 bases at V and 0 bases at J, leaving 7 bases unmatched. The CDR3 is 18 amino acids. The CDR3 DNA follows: TGTGCCAGCAGTACCGGACTAGCGGGGGTCCCCTCCTACAATGAGCAGTTCTTC. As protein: CASSTGLAGVPSYNEQFF.

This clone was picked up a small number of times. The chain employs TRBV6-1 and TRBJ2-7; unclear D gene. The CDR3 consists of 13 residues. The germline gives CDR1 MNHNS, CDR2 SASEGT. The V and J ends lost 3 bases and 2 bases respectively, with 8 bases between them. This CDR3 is CASSDRGTYEQYF. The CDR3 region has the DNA TGTGCCAGCAGTGACCGTGGGACCTACGAGCAGTACTTC.

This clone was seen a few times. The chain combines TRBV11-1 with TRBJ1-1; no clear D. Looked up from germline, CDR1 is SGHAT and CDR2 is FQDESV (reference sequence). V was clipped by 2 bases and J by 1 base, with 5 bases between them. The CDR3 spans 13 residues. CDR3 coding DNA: TGTGCCAGCAGCTTAACAGAGAACACTGAAGCTTTCTTT. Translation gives CASSLTENTEAFF.

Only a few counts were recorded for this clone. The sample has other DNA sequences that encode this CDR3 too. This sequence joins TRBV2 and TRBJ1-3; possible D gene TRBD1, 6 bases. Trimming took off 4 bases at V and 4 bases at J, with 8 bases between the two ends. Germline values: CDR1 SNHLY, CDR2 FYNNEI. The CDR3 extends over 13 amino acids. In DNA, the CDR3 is TGTGCCAGCAGTGGGACAGCCGGAAACACCATATATTTT. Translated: CASSGTAGNTIYF.

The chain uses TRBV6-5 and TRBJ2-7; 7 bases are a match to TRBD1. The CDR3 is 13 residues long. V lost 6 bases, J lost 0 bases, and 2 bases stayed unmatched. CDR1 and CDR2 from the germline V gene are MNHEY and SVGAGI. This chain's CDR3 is CASRRDSSYEQYF. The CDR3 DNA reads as TGTGCCAGCAGAAGGGACAGCTCCTACGAGCAGTACTTC.

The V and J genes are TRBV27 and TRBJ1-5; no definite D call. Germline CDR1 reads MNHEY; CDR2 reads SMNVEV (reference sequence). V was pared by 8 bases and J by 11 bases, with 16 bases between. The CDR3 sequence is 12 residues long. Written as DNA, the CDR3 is TGTGCCAGCCGCGGAACCAAGCATGCCCAGCATTTT. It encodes CASRGTKHAQHF.

This chain's CDR3 is CASSEGRIQETQYF. CDR3 bases: TGTGCCAGCAGTGAAGGCAGGATCCAAGAGACCCAGTACTTC. This chain joins TRBV6-1 and TRBJ2-5; D is unresolved. The V and J ends lost 1 base and 1 base respectively, with 7 bases between them. The germline V gene encodes CDR1 MNHNS and CDR2 SASEGT. The CDR3 is made up of 14 amino acids.

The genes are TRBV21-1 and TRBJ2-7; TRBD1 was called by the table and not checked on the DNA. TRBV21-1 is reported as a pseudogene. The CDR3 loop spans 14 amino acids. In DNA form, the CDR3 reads TGTGCCAGCAGCAACGGGACAGGCGCCTACGAGCAGTACTTC. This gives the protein CASSNGTGAYEQYF.

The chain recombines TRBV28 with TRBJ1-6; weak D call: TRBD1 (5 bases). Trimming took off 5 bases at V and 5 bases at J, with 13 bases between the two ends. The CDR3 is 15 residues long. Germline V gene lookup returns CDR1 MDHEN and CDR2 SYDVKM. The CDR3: CASSPGTLDNSPLHF. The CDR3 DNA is TGTGCCAGCAGTCCCGGGACTTTAGATAATTCACCCCTCCACTTT.

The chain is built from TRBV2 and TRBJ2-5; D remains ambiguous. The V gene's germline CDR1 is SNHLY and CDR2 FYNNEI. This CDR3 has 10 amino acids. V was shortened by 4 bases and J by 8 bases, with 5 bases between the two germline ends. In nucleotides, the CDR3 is TGTGCCAGCAGTGTGAGCACCCAGTACTTC. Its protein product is CASSVSTQYF. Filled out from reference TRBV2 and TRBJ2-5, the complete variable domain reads EPEVTQTPSHQVTQMGQEVILRCVPISNHLYFYWYRQILGQKVEFLVSFYNNEISEKSEIFDDQFSVERPDGSNFTLKIRSTKLEDSAMYFCASSVSTQYFGPGTRLLVL.

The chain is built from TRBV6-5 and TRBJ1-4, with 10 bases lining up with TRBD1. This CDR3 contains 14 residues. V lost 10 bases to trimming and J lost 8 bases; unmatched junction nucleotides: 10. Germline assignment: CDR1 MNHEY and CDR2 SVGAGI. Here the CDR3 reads CAIDQTGGKEKLFF. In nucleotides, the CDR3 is TGTGCCATCGACCAGACAGGGGGCAAAGAAAAACTGTTTTTT.

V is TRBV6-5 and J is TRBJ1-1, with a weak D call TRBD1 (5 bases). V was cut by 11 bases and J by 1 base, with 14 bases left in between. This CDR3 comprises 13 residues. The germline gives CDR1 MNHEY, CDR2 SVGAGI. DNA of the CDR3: TGTGCCTGGGGCACGGGAAGGAACACTGAAGCTTTCTTT. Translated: CAWGTGRNTEAFF.

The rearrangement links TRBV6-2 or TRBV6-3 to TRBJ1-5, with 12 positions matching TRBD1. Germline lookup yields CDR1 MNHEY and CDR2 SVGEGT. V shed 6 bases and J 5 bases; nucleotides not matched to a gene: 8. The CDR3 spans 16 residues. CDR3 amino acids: CASSRPGQGAYQPQHF. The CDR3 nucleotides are TGTGCCAGCAGCCGCCCGGGACAGGGGGCCTATCAGCCCCAGCATTTT.

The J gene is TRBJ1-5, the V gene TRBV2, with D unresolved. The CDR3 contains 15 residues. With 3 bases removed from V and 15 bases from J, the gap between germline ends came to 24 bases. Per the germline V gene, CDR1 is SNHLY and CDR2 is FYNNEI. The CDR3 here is CASSDLQRSSRAGHF. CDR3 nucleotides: TGTGCCAGCAGTGACCTTCAGCGGTCTTCGAGGGCCGGGCATTTT.

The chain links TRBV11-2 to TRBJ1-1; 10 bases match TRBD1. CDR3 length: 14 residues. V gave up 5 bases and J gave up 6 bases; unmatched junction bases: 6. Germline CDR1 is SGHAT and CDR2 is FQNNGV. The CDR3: CASSLGQGVAEAFF. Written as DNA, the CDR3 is TGTGCCAGCAGCCTTGGACAGGGGGTGGCTGAAGCTTTCTTT.